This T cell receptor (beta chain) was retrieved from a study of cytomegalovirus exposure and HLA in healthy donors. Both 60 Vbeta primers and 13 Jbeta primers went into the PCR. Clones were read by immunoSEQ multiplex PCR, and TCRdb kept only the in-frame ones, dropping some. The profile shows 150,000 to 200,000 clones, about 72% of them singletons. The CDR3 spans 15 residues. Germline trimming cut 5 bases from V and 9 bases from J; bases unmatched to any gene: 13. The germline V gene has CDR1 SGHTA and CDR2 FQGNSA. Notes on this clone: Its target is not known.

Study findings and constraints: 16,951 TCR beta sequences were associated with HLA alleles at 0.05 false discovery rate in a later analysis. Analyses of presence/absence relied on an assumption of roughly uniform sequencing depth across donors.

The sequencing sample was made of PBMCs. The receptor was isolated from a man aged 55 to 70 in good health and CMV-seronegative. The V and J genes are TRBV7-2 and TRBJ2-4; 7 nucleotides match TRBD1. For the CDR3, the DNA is TGTGCCAGCAGCCCGCGACGACAGGGACGCGGCATTCAGTACTTC. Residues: CASSPRRQGRGIQYF.